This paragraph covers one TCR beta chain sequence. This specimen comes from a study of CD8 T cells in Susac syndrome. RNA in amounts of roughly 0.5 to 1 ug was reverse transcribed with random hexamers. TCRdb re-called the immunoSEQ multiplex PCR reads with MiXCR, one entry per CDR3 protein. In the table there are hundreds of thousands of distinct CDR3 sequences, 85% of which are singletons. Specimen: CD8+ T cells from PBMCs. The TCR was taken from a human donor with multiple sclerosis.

CDR3 bases: TGTGCCAGCAGCGTGGACCCGGAGGCAGATACGCAGTATTTT. Amino acid sequence: CASSVDPEADTQYF. The chain is built from TRBV13 and TRBJ2-3; D is perhaps TRBD2 (5 bases). Per germline, CDR1 PRHDT and CDR2 FYEKMQ (reference sequence). Trimming took 5 bases from V and 4 from J, leaving 13 bases between them. CDR3 length: 14 residues.